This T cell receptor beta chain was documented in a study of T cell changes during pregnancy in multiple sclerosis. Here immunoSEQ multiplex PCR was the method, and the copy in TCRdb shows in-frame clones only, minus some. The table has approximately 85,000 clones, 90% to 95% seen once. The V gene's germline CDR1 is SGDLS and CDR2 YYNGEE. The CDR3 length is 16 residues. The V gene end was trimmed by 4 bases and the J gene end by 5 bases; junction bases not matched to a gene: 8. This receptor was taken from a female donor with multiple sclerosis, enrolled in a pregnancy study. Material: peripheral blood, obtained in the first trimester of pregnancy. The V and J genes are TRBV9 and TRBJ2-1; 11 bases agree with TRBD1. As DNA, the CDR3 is TGTGCCAGCAGCACACACCCGGGACAGGGGGACAATGAGCAGTTCTTC. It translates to CASSTHPGQGDNEQFF.